This TCR beta chain was observed in a study of cytomegalovirus exposure and HLA in healthy donors. Findings of the study overall: Many donors shared some public TCRs, even though most TCR sequences were rare. It was likely that a cluster of highly shared sequence variants was a sequencing artifact. V- and J-gene trimming of TCR beta was linked (in a later analysis) to a missense DCLRE1C variant.

The PCR ran on 60 Vbeta and 13 Jbeta primers. Assay: immunoSEQ multiplex PCR; the TCRdb copy retains only in-frame clones and omits some. The table lists approximately 190,000 clones, around 82% of them singletons, with roughly an eighth in the top ten. The CDR3 has 17 residues. Germline V gives CDR1 PRHDT, CDR2 FYEKMQ (reference sequence). Unmatched junction bases numbered 7, after V lost 4 bases and J lost 1 base. A few counts support this clone. As yet, its antigen is unknown. The receptor comes from a young woman in good health and CMV-seropositive. Sequences were obtained from PBMCs. The V and J genes are TRBV13 and TRBJ2-5, with 12 bases lining up with TRBD2. This chain's CDR3 is CASSYPGLAGSQETQYF. The CDR3 DNA reads as TGTGCCAGCAGCTACCCCGGACTAGCGGGGAGCCAAGAGACCCAGTACTTC.